There are a few counts of the clone carrying this TCR beta chain. The entry originates in a study of human T cells and chemical hapten exposure. In the original workflow: Per-sample TCR counts ranged from about 20,000 to 690,600, median around 96,000. From the RACE reads, TCRdb called clonotypes with MiXCR, one entry per CDR3 protein. TCRdb, not the original authors, processed these V and J calls. The sample consists of about 68,000 distinct CDR3 sequences, roughly 11% of them appearing once. This CDR3 comprises 13 residues. Trimming shortened V by 1 base and J by 4 bases, and 5 bases separated the two germline ends. CDR1 is SGHTA and CDR2 is FQGNSA in the germline V gene. Sample time point: pre-sensitization, week 0. Treatment in this sample: therapeutic diphenylcyclopropenone sensitization with weekly scalp DPC.

The chain is built from TRBV7-2 and TRBJ1-3, with D hard to call. This receptor was taken from a woman between 45 and 65 years old with alopecia areata. Some clones in this sample may be carry-over from other donors' samples. The sequencing here drew on whole blood, taken in connection with sensitization to the hapten diphenylcyclopropenone (DPC). CDR3 sequence: CASSLGFGNTIYF. CDR3 nucleotide sequence: TGTGCCAGCAGCTTAGGATTCGGAAACACCATATATTTT.